This T cell receptor beta chain originates from a study of T cells after yellow fever vaccination. Overall study context: It was SMART-Seq v4 Ultra Low Input that prepared the fractions with low cell numbers.

CDR3 length: 14 residues. Germline V gives CDR1 SGDLS, CDR2 YYNGEE. V was cut by 0 bases and J by 5 bases, with 10 bases left in between. UMIs were added to TCR cDNA along with a universal primer site when it was made by 5'RACE template switching. TCRdb processed the 5' RACE reads anew with MiXCR; each CDR3 protein has one entry. There are 250,000 to 400,000 distinct CDR3 sequences in the sample; roughly 4.3% occur only once, and about 26% lies in the top ten. Source: PBMCs, taken 5 days after the yellow fever booster vaccination. The origin of this receptor is a man younger than 30 who received the YFV17D yellow fever vaccine. V gene TRBV9 combines with J gene TRBJ2-3; no definite D call. CDR3 protein: CASSVEGRLDTQYF. The CDR3 DNA reads as TGTGCCAGCAGCGTAGAAGGCCGGTTAGATACGCAGTATTTT.